This T cell receptor (beta chain) was observed in a study of T cells after yellow fever vaccination. Study results and limitations: A weaker but faster secondary response was observed, peaking on day 5 versus 15. Overlap between CD4 and CD8 compartments was detected for a small share of clonotypes.

As regards this clonotype: Its specificity is not known.

Germline values: CDR1 MNHNS, CDR2 SASEGT. CDR3 length equals 14 residues. V was cut by 5 bases and J by 5 bases, with 12 bases left in between. TCRdb recomputed calls from the 5' RACE reads with MiXCR, one row per CDR3 protein. The sample carries more than 300,000 distinct CDR3 sequences, around 10% recorded once. The specimen comprised CD4+ T cells sorted from PBMCs, sampled 45 days after the yellow fever booster vaccination. This clonotype originated in a man younger than 30 who received the YFV17D yellow fever vaccine. The gene calls are TRBV6-1 and TRBJ1-4; unclear D gene. The CDR3 nucleotides are TGTGCCAGCAGTCCAGGTGTCACAAATGAAAAACTGTTTTTT. It is translated as CASSPGVTNEKLFF.